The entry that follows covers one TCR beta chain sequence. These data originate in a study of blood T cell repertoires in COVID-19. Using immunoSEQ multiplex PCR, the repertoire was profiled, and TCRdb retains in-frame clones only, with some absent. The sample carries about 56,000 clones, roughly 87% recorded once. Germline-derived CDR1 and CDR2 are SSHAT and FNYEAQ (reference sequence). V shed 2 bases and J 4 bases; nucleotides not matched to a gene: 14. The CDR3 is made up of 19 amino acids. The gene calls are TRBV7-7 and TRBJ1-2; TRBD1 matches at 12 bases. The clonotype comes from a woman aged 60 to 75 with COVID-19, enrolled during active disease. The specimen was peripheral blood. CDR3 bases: TGTGCCAGCAGCTTATTTAAAATGGGACAGGGGGCTCGTAGCTATGGCTACACCTTC. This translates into CASSLFKMGQGARSYGYTF.